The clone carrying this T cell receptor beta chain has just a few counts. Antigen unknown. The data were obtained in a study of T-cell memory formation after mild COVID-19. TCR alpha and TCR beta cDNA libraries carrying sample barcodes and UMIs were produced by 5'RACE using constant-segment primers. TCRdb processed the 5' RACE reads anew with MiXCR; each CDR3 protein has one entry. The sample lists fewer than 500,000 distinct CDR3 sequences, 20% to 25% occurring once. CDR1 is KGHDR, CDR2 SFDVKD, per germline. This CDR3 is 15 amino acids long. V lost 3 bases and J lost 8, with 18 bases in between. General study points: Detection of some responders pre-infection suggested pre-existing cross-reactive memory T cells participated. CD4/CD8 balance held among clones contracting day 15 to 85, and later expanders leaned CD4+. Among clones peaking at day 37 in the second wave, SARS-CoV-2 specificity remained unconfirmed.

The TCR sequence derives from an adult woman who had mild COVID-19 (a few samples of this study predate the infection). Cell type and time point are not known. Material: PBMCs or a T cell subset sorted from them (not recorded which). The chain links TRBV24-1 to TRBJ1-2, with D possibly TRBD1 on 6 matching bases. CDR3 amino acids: CATSDSINRVDGYTF. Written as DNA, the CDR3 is TGTGCCACCAGTGATAGTATTAACAGGGTCGACGGCTACACCTTC.